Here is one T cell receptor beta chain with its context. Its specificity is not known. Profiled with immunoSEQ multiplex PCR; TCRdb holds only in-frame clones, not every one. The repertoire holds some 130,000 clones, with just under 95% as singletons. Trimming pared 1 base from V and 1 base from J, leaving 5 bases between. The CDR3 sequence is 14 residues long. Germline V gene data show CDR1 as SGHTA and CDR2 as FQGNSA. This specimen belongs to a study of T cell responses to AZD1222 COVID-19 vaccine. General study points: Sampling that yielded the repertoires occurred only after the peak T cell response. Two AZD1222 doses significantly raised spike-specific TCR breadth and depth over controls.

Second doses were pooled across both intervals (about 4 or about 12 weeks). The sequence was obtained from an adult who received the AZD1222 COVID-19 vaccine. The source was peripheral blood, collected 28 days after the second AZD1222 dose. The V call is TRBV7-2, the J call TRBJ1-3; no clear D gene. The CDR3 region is CASSLGTSGNTIYF. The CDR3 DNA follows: TGTGCCAGCAGCTTAGGCACATCTGGAAACACCATATATTTT.